A single sample gave rise to the 17 T cell receptor beta chains below, sequenced in a study of pediatric ulcerative colitis. Rectal tissue came from one to two pinch biopsies taken at colonoscopy. Using immunoSEQ multiplex PCR, the repertoire was profiled, and TCRdb retains in-frame clones only, with some absent. This sample has roughly 45,000 clones, with around 79% found just once. The sequencing input was gut tissue. The source is a girl aged 10 to 17 with moderate ulcerative colitis.

The chain uses TRBV6-6 and TRBJ2-1; D call uncertain. Trimming removed 0 bases at V and 10 bases at J, with 7 bases between. CDR3 length equals 12 residues. In germline, CDR1 is MNHNY, CDR2 SVGAGI (reference sequence). Here the CDR3 DNA reads TGTGCCAGCAGTTACTCGAGCGCAGAGCAGTTCTTC. Its translation is CASSYSSAEQFF.

The chain uses TRBV2 and TRBJ2-5, with a possible D match to TRBD2 (6 bases). Germline V gene sequence: CDR1 SNHLY, CDR2 FYNNEI. Trimming took off 2 bases at V and 5 bases at J, with 24 bases between the two ends. The CDR3 spans 18 residues. The CDR3 coding sequence is TGTGCCAGCAGTGAATGGTTAGTAGCGGACCCTGAATTGGAGACCCAGTACTTC. The encoded protein is CASSEWLVADPELETQYF.

The V call is TRBV27, the J call TRBJ1-1; D is ambiguous. The V and J ends lost 0 bases and 5 bases respectively, with 7 bases between them. The length of the CDR3 is 13 residues. CDR1 and CDR2 from the germline V gene are MNHEY and SMNVEV (reference sequence). The CDR3 region has the DNA TGTGCCAGCAGTTTATCACGAGGGACTGAAGCTTTCTTT. Translating gives CASSLSRGTEAFF.

This clone was counted a few times. V usage is TRBV4-1 and J usage is TRBJ1-1; 7 nucleotides line up with TRBD1. J was trimmed by 3 bases and V by 1 base; bases with no gene match: 2. Germline lookup yields CDR1 MGHRA and CDR2 YSYEKL. The CDR3 sequence is 14 residues long. The CDR3 DNA is TGCGCCAGCAGCCAAGGACAGGGCGACACTGAAGCTTTCTTT. This sequence encodes CASSQGQGDTEAFF.

The chain carries TRBV30 and TRBJ1-2, with TRBD1 identical over 8 bases. The CDR3 spans 13 residues. V trimming: 4 bases; J trimming: 8 bases; junction bases outside the gene matches: 9. Germline CDR1 and CDR2: GTSNPN and SVGIG (reference sequence). Written as DNA, the CDR3 is TGTGCCTGGACGGGGCAGGGGGCATGGGGCTACACCTTC. It encodes CAWTGQGAWGYTF.

This clone appeared once. The V call is TRBV27, the J call TRBJ2-4; TRBD1 aligns across 7 bases. Germline assignment: CDR1 MNHEY and CDR2 SMNVEV (reference sequence). Trimming removed 6 bases from V and 9 bases from J; junction bases left unmatched: 8. The CDR3 runs to 13 residues. The CDR3 sequence is CASRLTGSFIQYF. The CDR3 DNA is TGTGCCAGCAGACTGACAGGGTCGTTCATTCAGTACTTC.

The chain links TRBV7-9 to TRBJ2-5; weak D call: TRBD1 (5 bases). The CDR3 sequence is 15 residues long. V was pared by 2 bases and J by 2 bases, with 12 bases between. In germline, CDR1 is SEHNR, CDR2 FQNEAQ (reference sequence). This chain's CDR3 is CASSLSRQLQETQYF. CDR3 sequence (DNA): TGTGCCAGCAGCTTAAGTAGACAGCTTCAAGAGACCCAGTACTTC.

V is TRBV13 and J is TRBJ2-1, with 7 bases identical to TRBD1. Germline V CDR1 and CDR2: PRHDT, FYEKMQ (reference sequence). The CDR3 is made up of 16 amino acids. V dropped 5 bases and J dropped 7; count of bases not matched to a gene: 14. CDR3 nucleotides: TGTGCCAGCAGCCAAACTGAGGGGGCCCTCCGGAATGAGCAGTTCTTC. This sequence encodes CASSQTEGALRNEQFF.

The V and J genes are TRBV6-6 and TRBJ2-7; the D is unclear. Looked up from germline, CDR1 is MNHNY and CDR2 is SVGAGI (reference sequence). Between the trimmed V and J ends, which lost 0 bases and 4 bases, there was a span of 13 bases. There are 15 residues in the CDR3. As DNA, the CDR3 is TGTGCCAGCAGTTACTCGTCACGGACCACTTACGAGCAGTACTTC. Protein sequence: CASSYSSRTTYEQYF.

This clone was counted between two and nine times. The chain links TRBV5-6 to TRBJ2-7; TRBD1 is a possible D gene (6 bases). V dropped 4 bases and J dropped 7 bases, with 12 bases sitting between them. The CDR3 sequence is 12 residues long. Germline V gene sequence: CDR1 SGHDT, CDR2 YYEEEE. CDR3 bases: TGTGCCAGCAGCCTCCGGACAGCTGAGCAGTACTTC. Amino acid sequence: CASSLRTAEQYF. The full variable domain, rest sourced from reference TRBV5-6 and TRBJ2-7, is DAGVTQSPTHLIKTRGQQVTLRCSPKSGHDTVSWYQQALGQGPQFIFQYYEEEERQRGNFPDRFSGHQFPNYSSELNVNALLLGDSALYLCASSLRTAEQYFGPGTRLTVT.

The chain links TRBV7-2 to TRBJ2-1, with TRBD1 identical over 8 bases. V gave up 1 base and J gave up 15 bases; unmatched junction bases: 5. This CDR3 has 12 residues. CDR1 and CDR2 (germline): SGHTA, FQGNSA. CDR3: CASSLGGTGPFF. The CDR3 DNA follows: TGTGCCAGCAGCTTAGGTGGGACAGGACCGTTCTTC.

This clone was observed a few times. The chain joins TRBV28 to TRBJ1-5; 7 bases match TRBD1. The CDR3 has 14 amino acids. Trimming took 7 bases from V and 6 from J; bases not matched to a gene: 9. Looked up from germline, CDR1 is MDHEN and CDR2 is SYDVKM. CDR3 sequence (DNA): TGTGCCAGCACCTCCGGTGCAGGGGGTCAGCCCCAGCATTTT. Its protein product is CASTSGAGGQPQHF.

This rearrangement joins TRBV2 to TRBJ2-3; possibly TRBD1 for D (5 bases). The CDR3 has 18 amino acids. Germline CDR1 reads SNHLY; CDR2 reads FYNNEI. V lost 7 bases, J lost 0 bases, and 23 bases lay in between. CDR3 sequence: CASTKMAGPPISTDTQYF. The CDR3 DNA sequence: TGTGCCAGCACAAAGATGGCAGGGCCCCCCATTAGCACAGATACGCAGTATTTT.

The DNA of the CDR3 is TGCGCCAGCAGCCAAGATCACGGGGGAGGGCCTTACAATGAGCAGTTCTTC. Protein product: CASSQDHGGGPYNEQFF. The chain is built from TRBV4-1 and TRBJ2-1, with 7 bases lining up with TRBD2. J was trimmed by 4 bases and V by 0 bases; bases with no gene match: 9. The CDR3 consists of 17 residues. Germline loops: CDR1 MGHRA, CDR2 YSYEKL.

This rearrangement joins TRBV4-3 to TRBJ1-4, with D perhaps matching TRBD1 (5 bases). The V and J ends lost 3 bases and 0 bases respectively, with 11 bases between them. The CDR3 sequence is 16 residues long. Germline CDR1 is LGHNA and CDR2 is YSLEER. The CDR3 sequence: CASSQTPGPTNEKLFF. The CDR3 nucleotides are TGCGCCAGCAGCCAGACCCCGGGACCAACTAATGAAAAACTGTTTTTT.

This clone was found a few times. The chain couples TRBV7-6 to TRBJ2-2; D may be TRBD2 (5 bases). There are 13 residues in the CDR3. Trimming left V 5 bases short and J 7 bases short, with 11 bases between. Looked up from germline, CDR1 is SGHVS and CDR2 is FNYEAQ. CDR3 loop: CASSPSGSGELFF. The CDR3 coding sequence is TGTGCCAGCAGCCCCTCGGGGAGCGGGGAGCTGTTTTTT.

The V and J genes are TRBV5-1 and TRBJ2-7; possibly TRBD1 for D (6 bases). The CDR3 has 14 residues. CDR1 SGHRS and CDR2 YFSETQ come from the germline V gene. V was clipped by 2 bases and J by 4 bases, with 13 bases between them. The CDR3 coding sequence is TGCGCCAGCAGCTTAGCAGGGGCAGAGTACGAGCAGTACTTC. This sequence encodes CASSLAGAEYEQYF.